The rows below give T cell receptor beta chains drawn from one sample of a study of blood T cell repertoires in COVID-19. Generated by immunoSEQ multiplex PCR, the TCRdb table keeps only in-frame clones and is missing some. The repertoire holds approximately 150,000 clones, with 75% to 90% as singletons. The sequencing input was PBMCs or T cells enriched from blood (not recorded which). The receptors originated from a man in his fifties or sixties who had recovered from COVID-19. Each CDR3 is given with its conserved first and last residue. Fields, in order: clone size, V gene, J gene, D gene, CDR3 protein, CDR3 DNA. The D gene is left open where the match is weak. A clone size is listed for some rows: how often the clone was seen (once, few, many), or a class if it is expanded.

>once|TRBV19|TRBJ1-2|TRBD1
CASSMDRGDYGYTF
TGTGCCAGTAGTATGGACAGGGGCGACTATGGCTACACCTTC
>few|TRBV9|TRBJ2-1|-
CASEDSYNEQFF
TGTGCCAGCGAGGACAGTTACAATGAGCAGTTCTTC
>-|TRBV18|TRBJ2-7|-
CASSPQADHYEQYF
TGTGCCAGCTCACCCCAGGCTGACCACTACGAGCAGTACTTC
>-|TRBV19|TRBJ2-1|-
CASSGAGGTLEQFF
TGTGCCAGTAGTGGCGCGGGCGGAACGCTTGAGCAGTTCTTC
>-|TRBV4-1|TRBJ1-2|TRBD1
CASSPLPGQGNGYTF
TGCGCCAGCAGCCCCTTACCGGGACAGGGAAACGGCTACACCTTC
>-|TRBV7-3|TRBJ2-7|TRBD2
CASSLFASGLAGEAYEQYF
TGTGCCAGCAGCCTTTTTGCCTCGGGACTAGCGGGCGAGGCCTACGAGCAGTACTTC
>-|TRBV5-1|TRBJ2-5|TRBD2
CASSLEVRTSQWTQYF
TGCGCCAGCAGCTTGGAAGTAAGGACTAGCCAATGGACCCAGTACTTC
>-|TRBV28|TRBJ1-6|TRBD1
CASSQTGEENSPLHF
TGTGCCAGCAGTCAGACAGGGGAAGAAAATTCACCCCTCCACTTT
>once|TRBV9|TRBJ1-1|-
CASSPIAGTEAFF
TGTGCCAGCTCCCCCATTGCGGGGACTGAAGCTTTCTTT
>-|TRBV4-1|TRBJ1-6|TRBD1
CASSQDRRQRFNSPLHF
TGCGCCAGCAGCCAGGACAGGAGGCAAAGATTTAATTCACCCCTCCACTTT
>-|TRBV11-3|TRBJ2-3|TRBD2
CASSSGGSTDTQYF
TGTGCCAGCAGCTCGGGGGGAAGCACAGATACGCAGTATTTT
>-|TRBV21-1|TRBJ1-6|-
CAGYLQASPLHF
TGTGCCGGGTATTTACAGGCTTCACCCCTCCACTTT
>-|TRBV28|TRBJ1-1|-
CASSKTAGNAEAFF
TGTGCCAGCAGCAAGACAGCAGGGAACGCTGAAGCTTTCTTT
>-|TRBV7-8|TRBJ1-5|TRBD1
CASSQRTGVGGQPQHF
TGTGCCAGCAGCCAAAGAACAGGGGTAGGAGGGCAGCCCCAGCATTTT
>-|TRBV6-1|TRBJ2-3|-
CASSEVQGGTDTQYF
TGTGCCAGCAGTGAAGTACAGGGTGGGACAGATACGCAGTATTTT
>once|TRBV5-8|TRBJ1-2|-
CASSLKARYGYTF
TGTGCCAGCAGCTTGAAAGCCCGCTATGGCTACACCTTC
>-|TRBV20-1|TRBJ2-3|TRBD2
CSASGGRATDTQYF
TGCAGTGCTAGTGGGGGGAGGGCCACAGATACGCAGTATTTT
>-|TRBV6-5|TRBJ1-1|-
CASCVDSKTEAFF
TGTGCCAGCTGCGTTGACAGCAAAACTGAAGCTTTCTTT
>-|TRBV7-7|TRBJ1-4|-
CASSLGPGENEKLFF
TGTGCCAGCAGCTTAGGGCCCGGGGAGAATGAAAAACTGTTTTTT
>once|TRBV7-8|TRBJ2-5|TRBD2
CASRPGTSGFQETQYF
TGTGCCAGCAGACCCGGGACTAGCGGATTCCAAGAGACCCAGTACTTC
>-|TRBV6-5|TRBJ1-4|-
CASSKQGFTNEKLFF
TGTGCCAGCAGTAAACAGGGATTCACTAATGAAAAACTGTTTTTT
>-|TRBV19|TRBJ2-7|-
CASTLTGQTYEQYF
TGTGCCAGTACCCTGACAGGTCAAACCTACGAGCAGTACTTC
>-|TRBV5-1|TRBJ2-7|-
CASSFEEGQPDNYEQYF
TGCGCCAGCAGCTTCGAGGAGGGACAGCCGGACAACTACGAGCAGTACTTC
>-|TRBV27|TRBJ1-2|-
CASSFRDGLQGYTF
TGTGCCAGCAGTTTCCGGGACGGACTACAGGGCTACACCTTC
>-|TRBV7-7|TRBJ2-2|TRBD2
CASSPTSSTGELFF
TGTGCCAGCAGCCCGACTAGCTCCACCGGGGAGCTGTTTTTT
>once|TRBV10-1|TRBJ2-7|-
CASSESGFGEQYF
TGCGCCAGCAGTGAAAGCGGCTTTGGGGAGCAGTACTTC
>-|TRBV5-1|TRBJ1-2|-
CASSFGREAYGYTF
TGCGCCAGCAGCTTCGGCAGGGAAGCCTATGGCTACACCTTC
>once|TRBV6-5|TRBJ1-5|TRBD1
CASSLQGIGQPQHF
TGTGCCAGCAGTCTACAGGGGATCGGTCAGCCCCAGCATTTT
>-|TRBV9|TRBJ1-1|-
CASSVAGNPEAFF
TGTGCCAGCAGCGTAGCAGGAAACCCTGAAGCTTTCTTT
>-|TRBV7-9|TRBJ1-6|-
CASSFHGRDSPLHF
TGTGCCAGCAGCTTCCACGGTCGGGATTCACCCCTCCACTTT
>few|TRBV9|TRBJ2-7|-
CASSVGSAAYEQYF
TGTGCCAGCAGCGTAGGATCCGCAGCCTACGAGCAGTACTTC
>-|TRBV3-1/TRBV3-2|TRBJ2-1|-
CASSQERSSRQFF
TGTGCCAGCAGCCAAGAAAGGAGCTCTCGTCAGTTCTTC
>-|TRBV6-5|TRBJ1-6|-
CASSQSGQPNSPLHF
TGTGCCAGCAGTCAATCCGGACAGCCAAATTCACCCCTCCACTTT
>-|TRBV6-4|TRBJ1-5|TRBD1
CASSDLSGGQPQHF
TGTGCCAGCAGTGACTTGTCAGGGGGCCAGCCCCAGCATTTT
>-|TRBV2|TRBJ1-3|-
CASNMIGNTIYF
TGTGCCAGCAACATGATCGGAAACACCATATATTTT
>-|TRBV3-1/TRBV3-2|TRBJ2-7|-
CASSQGDYFAEQYF
TGTGCCAGCAGCCAAGGTGACTATTTTGCCGAGCAGTACTTC
>once|TRBV6-6|TRBJ1-5|TRBD1
CASTGLTGDSNQPQHF
TGTGCCAGCACAGGATTAACAGGGGATTCCAATCAGCCCCAGCATTTT
>-|TRBV21-1|TRBJ2-7|-
CASSLWDRDYNSYEQYF
TGTGCCAGCAGCCTTTGGGACAGAGATTATAACTCCTACGAGCAGTACTTC
>-|TRBV4-1|TRBJ2-2|-
CASSQKERGGELFF
TGCGCCAGCAGCCAGAAAGAACGGGGAGGGGAGCTGTTTTTT
>once|TRBV30|TRBJ1-1|-
CALILGRGFTEAFF
TGTGCCTTGATCTTGGGCAGGGGTTTCACTGAAGCTTTCTTT
>-|TRBV6-5|TRBJ2-7|-
CASGGPGWEQYF
TGTGCCAGCGGGGGCCCCGGGTGGGAGCAGTACTTC
>-|TRBV28|TRBJ1-5|-
CASSVNNQPQHF
TGTGCCAGCAGCGTTAACAATCAGCCCCAGCATTTT
>-|TRBV30|TRBJ2-2|-
CAWSSLPPGWTGELFF
TGTGCCTGGAGTTCCCTCCCCCCGGGTTGGACCGGGGAGCTGTTTTTT